Below, 7 T cell receptor beta chains from the same sample are listed, as sequenced in a study of blood T cell repertoires in COVID-19. TCRdb's copy holds only in-frame clones and misses some; the assay was immunoSEQ multiplex PCR. Altogether tens of thousands of clones are present, around 70% being singletons, with the ten largest covering around 5.1%. Sequencing was carried out using peripheral blood. These receptors all stem from a woman in her 70s with COVID-19, enrolled during active disease.

This chain's CDR3 is CASSYRGAGGETQYF. The DNA for the CDR3 is TGTGCCAGCAGTTACCGGGGGGCGGGAGGGGAGACCCAGTACTTC. The chain recombines TRBV6-5 with TRBJ2-5, with TRBD2 matching over 9 bases. J lost 5 bases, V lost 2 bases, and 6 bases had no gene match. This CDR3 has 15 amino acids. Germline V lookup: CDR1 MNHEY, CDR2 SVGAGI.

A single count supports this clone. This sequence joins TRBV3-1 (or the pseudogene TRBV3-2) and TRBJ1-2; TRBD1 might be the D (5 bases). Germline V gene lookup returns CDR1 LGHDT and CDR2 YNNKEL (reference sequence). There are 15 residues in the CDR3. Trimming pared 5 bases from V and 3 bases from J, leaving 16 bases between. CDR3 coding DNA: TGTGCCAGCAGCAAAGCGGACATGTTCCACTATGGCTACACCTTC. Translating gives CASSKADMFHYGYTF.

The V call is TRBV5-6, the J call TRBJ2-1, with D possibly TRBD2 on 6 matching bases. The CDR3 has 12 residues. The germline CDR1 and CDR2 sequences are SGHDT and YYEEEE. Deletions cut 0 bases from V and 10 bases from J, with 8 bases between. The CDR3 DNA reads TGTGCCAGCAGCTTGGGTACTAGCGAGCAGTTCTTC. Translating gives CASSLGTSEQFF.

The J gene is TRBJ2-2, the V gene TRBV11-3; 8 positions match TRBD1. Per the germline V gene, CDR1 is SGHNT and CDR2 is YENEEA. This CDR3 comprises 16 residues. V shed 5 bases, J shed 4 bases, and the junction held 9 bases outside the gene matches. CDR3 coding DNA: TGTGCCAGCAGCAACAGAGGACAGGGACTCACCGGGGAGCTGTTTTTT. Encoded protein: CASSNRGQGLTGELFF.

The chain couples TRBV6-5 to TRBJ2-5; TRBD2 matches 9 bases. Germline trimming cut 0 bases from V and 5 bases from J; bases unmatched to any gene: 7. The germline CDR1 and CDR2 sequences are MNHEY and SVGAGI. The CDR3 spans 16 residues. CDR3: CASSYSRASGAETQYF. The CDR3 DNA reads as TGTGCCAGCAGTTACTCCAGGGCTAGCGGGGCGGAGACCCAGTACTTC.

This clone was observed a handful of times. V usage is TRBV5-6 and J usage is TRBJ1-1; weak D call: TRBD1 (5 bases). V was pared by 0 bases and J by 3 bases, with 6 bases between. The CDR3 contains 13 residues. The germline V gene encodes CDR1 SGHDT and CDR2 YYEEEE. In DNA form, the CDR3 reads TGTGCCAGCAGCTTGGGGACATACACTGAAGCTTTCTTT. Translation gives CASSLGTYTEAFF.

The chain has TRBV11-3 and TRBJ2-3; the match to TRBD2 covers 7 bases. V trimming: 2 bases; J trimming: 4 bases; junction bases outside the gene matches: 0. CDR1 is SGHNT and CDR2 is YENEEA in the germline V gene. The CDR3 covers 13 residues. This CDR3 reads CASSLTSADTQYF. CDR3 in DNA: TGTGCCAGCAGCTTAACTAGCGCAGATACGCAGTATTTT.